This TCR beta chain was identified in a study of cytomegalovirus exposure and HLA in healthy donors. Whole-study results and caveats: An analysis was carried out later, and it reportedly showed fewer N-insertions in an Asian-associated ancestry cluster than the approximately 610-donor mean.

This CDR3 spans 14 amino acids. V lost 5 bases, J lost 5 bases, and 7 bases stayed unmatched. The germline CDR1 and CDR2 sequences are SGHNT and YENEEA. For this clone: Antigen unknown.

Use of 60 Vbeta and 13 Jbeta primers characterized the PCR. Clones were sequenced by immunoSEQ multiplex PCR, and TCRdb holds only the in-frame ones, with some missing. The repertoire includes 100,000 to 150,000 clones, about three quarters of them detected once, and 1.9% sits in the top ten. This clonotype was sampled from a middle-aged man in good health and CMV-seronegative. The sequencing sample was made of PBMCs. The chain links TRBV11-3 to TRBJ2-5, with 8 bases fitting TRBD1. CDR3 in amino acids: CASSAGTGEETQYF. Written as DNA, the CDR3 is TGTGCCAGCAGCGCTGGGACAGGAGAGGAGACCCAGTACTTC.